The 32 T cell receptor beta chains listed next were all sequenced from one sample in a study of response to subunit inactivated influenza vaccine. TCRdb fed the RT-PCR reads into MiXCR, producing one record per CDR3 protein. The table includes about 500,000 distinct CDR3 sequences, about 17% detected once. Here the sequenced sample was CD4+ T cells sorted from PBMCs, taken approximately 25 months after vaccination. These receptors all stem from a man aged 45-69 years who received an inactivated influenza vaccine.

The sample holds a few counts of this clonotype. The chain carries TRBV18 and TRBJ2-1, with TRBD1 as a possible D gene (5 bases). The CDR3 is 14 amino acids. Trimming removed 6 bases at V and 2 bases at J, with 11 bases between. Germline assignment: CDR1 KGHSH and CDR2 LQKENI. DNA for the CDR3: TGTGCCAGCTCGCCCCAGGGCGCCTACAATGAGCAGTTCTTC. Translation gives CASSPQGAYNEQFF.

This sequence joins TRBV20-1 and TRBJ1-5; 7 nucleotides match TRBD1. The CDR3 loop spans 15 amino acids. The germline V gene encodes CDR1 DFQATT and CDR2 SNEGSKA (reference sequence). Trimming at V came to 0 bases and at J to 5 bases, leaving 7 bases not matched to a gene. Here the CDR3 reads CSARDPGQRHQPQHF. As DNA, the CDR3 is TGCAGTGCTAGAGACCCGGGACAGCGTCATCAGCCCCAGCATTTT.

A few counts support this clonotype. This sequence joins TRBV9 and TRBJ1-3; the D is unclear. V gave up 4 bases and J gave up 4 bases, with 15 bases separating them. Germline lookup yields CDR1 SGDLS and CDR2 YYNGEE. This CDR3 contains 15 residues. This chain's CDR3 is CASSPWRAAGNTIYF. CDR3 nucleotide sequence: TGTGCCAGCAGCCCTTGGAGGGCAGCCGGAAACACCATATATTTT.

This clonotype has more than one count but fewer than ten. This chain joins TRBV5-6 and TRBJ2-1; 11 nucleotides align to TRBD2. The germline V gene encodes CDR1 SGHDT and CDR2 YYEEEE. J gave up 0 bases and V 4 bases, and 3 bases lay outside the gene matches. The CDR3 extends over 16 amino acids. CDR3: CASSVLAGASYNEQFF. The CDR3 DNA follows: TGTGCCAGCAGCGTACTAGCGGGGGCCTCCTACAATGAGCAGTTCTTC.

This chain uses TRBV6-1 with TRBJ1-5; tentative D call: TRBD1 (6 bases). Trimming removed 6 bases at V and 4 bases at J, with 13 bases between. The CDR3 is 14 amino acids. Germline loops: CDR1 MNHNS, CDR2 SASEGT. As DNA, the CDR3 is TGTGCCAGCAGACCATCGACAGGAAATCAGCCCCAGCATTTT. The encoded protein is CASRPSTGNQPQHF.

This clonotype turned up a few times. The rearrangement joins TRBV5-1 to TRBJ1-1, with D uncertain. Germline CDR1 is SGHRS and CDR2 is YFSETQ. There are 16 residues in the CDR3. V shed 3 bases and J shed 0 bases, with 15 bases lying between them. The CDR3 DNA follows: TGCGCCAGCAGCTCCCCCGTTGGGGAGATGAACACTGAAGCTTTCTTT. It codes for CASSSPVGEMNTEAFF.

This clonotype appeared a few times. V gene TRBV5-1 combines with J gene TRBJ1-1; D call uncertain. Germline CDR1 reads SGHRS; CDR2 reads YFSETQ. This CDR3 has 14 residues. The germline V and J ends were trimmed by 1 base and 4 bases, with 11 bases remaining between them. The CDR3 nucleotides read TGCGCCAGCAGCTTGCAGGAAAGAGGCACTGAAGCTTTCTTT. Protein product: CASSLQERGTEAFF.

In this sample, this clonotype turned up a few times. The V and J genes are TRBV4-1 and TRBJ2-7, with D perhaps matching TRBD1 (6 bases). The CDR3 runs to 15 residues. With 1 base removed from V and 2 bases from J, the gap between germline ends came to 12 bases. CDR1 is MGHRA and CDR2 is YSYEKL in the germline V gene. The CDR3 sequence: CASSQAQGITYEQYF. The CDR3 DNA is TGCGCCAGCAGCCAAGCCCAGGGGATCACCTACGAGCAGTACTTC.

The chain is built from TRBV7-2 and TRBJ2-5; no clear D. The CDR3 is 13 amino acids. The V and J ends lost 5 bases and 5 bases respectively, with 12 bases between them. CDR1 SGHTA and CDR2 FQGNSA come from the germline V gene. CDR3 DNA sequence: TGTGCCAGCAGCCCACAAGTTGGGGAGACCCAGTACTTC. It encodes CASSPQVGETQYF. Based on the CDR3 plus reference TRBV7-2 and TRBJ2-5, the full variable domain is GAGVSQSPSNKVTEKGKDVELRCDPISGHTALYWYRQSLGQGLEFLIYFQGNSAPDKSGLPSDRFSAERTGGSVSTLTIQRTQQEDSAVYLCASSPQVGETQYFGPGTRLLVL.

This clonotype was recorded many times. The genes are TRBV4-2 and TRBJ2-6; D is undetermined. V was pared by 1 base and J by 2 bases, with 3 bases between. The CDR3 totals 14 residues. Germline-derived CDR1 and CDR2 are LGHNA and YNFKEQ. The CDR3 DNA is TGTGCCAGCAGCCAAGGAACTGGGGCCAACGTCCTGACTTTC. This translates into CASSQGTGANVLTF.

V usage is TRBV12-3 or TRBV12-4 and J usage is TRBJ2-7; D perhaps matches TRBD1 (5 bases). V was shortened by 4 bases and J by 4 bases, with 17 bases between the two germline ends. The CDR3 sequence is 15 residues long. The chain's CDR3 is CASSSRAGKFYEQYF. In nucleotides, the CDR3 is TGTGCCAGCAGTTCCCGCGCAGGGAAGTTTTACGAGCAGTACTTC.

V and J are TRBV6-5 and TRBJ1-5; no firm D call. With 4 bases removed from V and 0 bases from J, the gap between germline ends came to 10 bases. Germline assignment: CDR1 MNHEY and CDR2 SVGAGI. The CDR3 extends over 15 amino acids. CDR3 region: CASSLTVYSNQPQHF. The CDR3 DNA reads TGTGCCAGCAGTTTAACAGTTTATAGCAATCAGCCCCAGCATTTT.

This clonotype was detected once. The chain is built from TRBV28 and TRBJ2-2; D gene uncertain. Germline CDR1 reads MDHEN; CDR2 reads SYDVKM. The CDR3 sequence is 13 residues long. V lost 5 bases and J 5 bases, leaving 9 bases between the germline ends. For the CDR3, the DNA is TGTGCCAGCAGTAATTGGGTAACCGGGGAGCTGTTTTTT. Its translation: CASSNWVTGELFF. The full variable domain, with the rest looked up from reference TRBV28 and TRBJ2-2, is DVKVTQSSRYLVKRTGEKVFLECVQDMDHENMFWYRQDPGLGLRLIYFSYDVKMKEKGDIPEGYSVSREKKERFSLILESASTNQTSMYLCASSNWVTGELFFGEGSRLTVL.

This chain links TRBV5-1 with TRBJ2-6; possibly TRBD1 or TRBD2 for D (5 bases each). The CDR3 runs to 15 residues. CDR1 and CDR2 (germline): SGHRS, YFSETQ. Trimming cost V 4 bases and J 2 bases, with 10 bases left between them. CDR3 nucleotides: TGCGCCAGCAGCCTGGGGACGACTGGGGCCAACGTCCTGACTTTC. As protein: CASSLGTTGANVLTF.

V is TRBV12-3 or TRBV12-4 and J is TRBJ1-3; D possibly corresponds to TRBD1 (6 bases). The V end was cut by 8 bases, the J end by 2 bases, with 10 bases between. The CDR3 contains 13 residues. The CDR3 here is CASGAGAGNTIYF. The CDR3 coding sequence is TGTGCCAGCGGGGCAGGGGCTGGAAACACCATATATTTT.

The rearrangement links TRBV10-2 to TRBJ2-7; TRBD1 agrees at 10 bases. V lost 7 bases and J lost 3; bases outside the gene matches: 9. The CDR3 loop spans 15 amino acids. Germline-derived CDR1 and CDR2 are WSHSY and SAAADI. The CDR3 DNA reads as TGCGCCAGCACTCCTGGGACAGGGGCTCTCTACGAGCAGTACTTC. Protein product: CASTPGTGALYEQYF.

This clonotype was picked up a small number of times. This chain joins TRBV7-2 and TRBJ1-5, with a possible D match to TRBD1 (6 bases). The germline V gene has CDR1 SGHTA and CDR2 FQGNSA. V was shortened by 4 bases and J by 4 bases, with 14 bases between the two germline ends. The CDR3 has 15 residues. The CDR3 loop reads CASSYDRTINQPQHF. For the CDR3, the DNA is TGTGCCAGCAGCTACGACAGGACGATTAATCAGCCCCAGCATTTT.

CDR3 coding DNA: TGTGCCAGCAGCTTAGCGTACAGGGTATTAGATACGCAGTATTTT. It encodes CASSLAYRVLDTQYF. The chain employs TRBV7-2 and TRBJ2-3, with a tentative D call TRBD1 (6 bases). Trimming removed 0 bases at V and 5 bases at J, with 12 bases between. This CDR3 spans 15 amino acids. Germline V lookup: CDR1 SGHTA, CDR2 FQGNSA.

This clonotype was picked up many times. The V gene is TRBV6-1, the J gene TRBJ2-4, with D perhaps given as TRBD1 or TRBD2 (5 bases each). The length of the CDR3 is 14 residues. V lost 5 bases and J 3 bases, leaving 11 bases between the germline ends. Germline V gives CDR1 MNHNS, CDR2 SASEGT. As DNA, the CDR3 is TGTGCCAGCAGTCCCGGGACGGGCAAAAACATTCAGTACTTC. This translates into CASSPGTGKNIQYF.

This clonotype was observed a handful of times. The CDR3 loop is CAISDGGSQETQYF. Written as DNA, the CDR3 is TGTGCCATCAGTGACGGGGGCAGCCAAGAGACCCAGTACTTC. The V gene is TRBV10-3, the J gene TRBJ2-5, with D possibly being TRBD1 or TRBD2 (6 bases each). The CDR3 is made up of 14 amino acids. CDR1 is ENHRY, CDR2 SYGVKD, per germline. Trimming pared 3 bases from V and 1 base from J, leaving 9 bases between.

This clonotype was seen a handful of times. Here the CDR3 DNA reads TGTGCCAGCAGCGATGGGACAGGGAGGAACGAGCAGTACTTC. Residues: CASSDGTGRNEQYF. V and J are TRBV7-9 and TRBJ2-7; 9 bases align to TRBD1. The germline gives CDR1 SEHNR, CDR2 FQNEAQ (reference sequence). Trimming removed 5 bases from V and 5 bases from J; junction bases left unmatched: 7. The CDR3 runs to 14 residues.

As regards this clonotype: At one of its ends the junction is not consistent with the germline gene, which may arise from a read error. The gene calls are TRBV20-1 and TRBJ2-1, with 9 bases fitting TRBD1. The germline V gene has CDR1 DFQATT and CDR2 SNEGSKA (reference sequence). This CDR3 is 13 amino acids long. The CDR3 sequence is CSVGQGFYNEHFF. DNA for the CDR3: TGCAGTGTTGGACAGGGGTTTTACAATGAGCATTTCTTC.

The rearrangement uses TRBV28 and TRBJ2-3; 8 bases are shared with TRBD1. The germline V gene encodes CDR1 MDHEN and CDR2 SYDVKM. V shed 4 bases and J 6 bases; nucleotides not matched to a gene: 6. CDR3 size: 14 residues. The CDR3 sequence: CASSSPGQADTQYF. CDR3 in DNA: TGTGCCAGCAGTTCACCGGGACAGGCTGATACGCAGTATTTT.

A few counts support this clonotype. V is TRBV27 and J is TRBJ2-2; 9 bases match TRBD2. J was trimmed by 3 bases and V by 5 bases; bases with no gene match: 16. The CDR3 is 19 residues long. Germline V gene data show CDR1 as MNHEY and CDR2 as SMNVEV (reference sequence). In DNA form, the CDR3 reads TGTGCCAGCAGTCCCCGTTCTCTTGTAGCGGGGGTGTACACCGGGGAGCTGTTTTTT. This codes for CASSPRSLVAGVYTGELFF.

This clonotype was counted at least ten times. The chain is built from TRBV6-2 or TRBV6-3 and TRBJ2-4, with 12 positions matching TRBD2. This CDR3 contains 19 residues. Germline CDR1 reads MNHEY; CDR2 reads SVGEGT. V gave up 2 bases and J gave up 0 bases; unmatched junction bases: 8. CDR3 in amino acids: CASSYPPSGGELAKNIQYF. In DNA, the CDR3 is TGTGCCAGCAGTTACCCTCCTAGCGGGGGGGAGCTAGCCAAAAACATTCAGTACTTC.

The rearrangement joins TRBV6-1 to TRBJ2-1; 11 nucleotides agree with TRBD2. V trimming: 4 bases; J trimming: 8 bases; junction bases outside the gene matches: 16. CDR1 and CDR2 (germline): MNHNS, SASEGT. The CDR3 extends over 18 amino acids. CDR3 in amino acids: CASSATSIAGGPLDEQFF. DNA for the CDR3: TGTGCCAGCAGTGCCACGTCGATAGCGGGAGGGCCCTTGGATGAGCAGTTCTTC.

The chain recombines TRBV5-5 with TRBJ1-6; D possibly corresponds to TRBD1 (6 bases). The CDR3 is made up of 15 amino acids. Germline-derived CDR1 and CDR2 are SGHKS and YYEKEE (reference sequence). Trimming cost V 4 bases and J 6 bases, with 14 bases left between them. The CDR3 DNA reads as TGTGCCAGCAGCGCACAGGGCCGGCTTAATTCACCCCTCCACTTT. Translated, it gives CASSAQGRLNSPLHF.

This clonotype was found a few times. The chain combines TRBV10-3 with TRBJ2-5, with a weak D call TRBD1 (6 bases). CDR1 is ENHRY and CDR2 is SYGVKD in the germline V gene. Between the trimmed V and J ends, which lost 0 bases and 0 bases, there was a span of 11 bases. The CDR3 sequence is 16 residues long. CDR3 protein: CAISESDRGYQETQYF. The CDR3 DNA follows: TGTGCCATCAGTGAGTCGGACAGAGGGTACCAAGAGACCCAGTACTTC.

Here the CDR3 reads CASSYSTSGSYEQYF. The CDR3 nucleotides are TGTGCCAGCAGTTACTCGACTAGCGGGAGTTACGAGCAGTACTTC. This chain uses TRBV6-5 with TRBJ2-7, with 12 bases fitting TRBD2. The V segment lost 0 bases and the J segment 4 bases; nucleotides outside the gene matches: 1. Per germline, CDR1 MNHEY and CDR2 SVGAGI. The CDR3 has 15 residues.

This clonotype was counted a few times. The chain employs TRBV6-5 and TRBJ2-2; D is perhaps TRBD1 or TRBD2 (6 bases each). The germline CDR1 and CDR2 sequences are MNHEY and SVGAGI. CDR3 length: 15 residues. The V end was cut by 0 bases, the J end by 7 bases, with 12 bases between. DNA of the CDR3: TGTGCCAGCAGTTACTCATCGGGGGCTGGCGGGGAGCTGTTTTTT. Amino acid sequence: CASSYSSGAGGELFF.

The chain recombines TRBV2 with TRBJ2-7; the match to TRBD2 covers 14 bases. The germline gives CDR1 SNHLY, CDR2 FYNNEI. V lost 4 bases and J lost 5; bases outside the gene matches: 7. The CDR3 length is 16 residues. CDR3 loop: CASSVGTSGSPNEQYF. The DNA of the CDR3 is TGTGCCAGCAGTGTGGGGACTAGCGGGAGTCCCAACGAGCAGTACTTC.

The gene calls are TRBV5-1 and TRBJ1-5; perhaps TRBD1 as D (6 bases). CDR1 SGHRS and CDR2 YFSETQ come from the germline V gene. V was cut by 1 base and J by 3 bases, with 11 bases left in between. The CDR3 loop spans 15 amino acids. Here the CDR3 reads CASSLQGTTNQPQHF. Here the CDR3 DNA reads TGCGCCAGCAGCTTGCAGGGGACCACCAATCAGCCCCAGCATTTT.